This TCR beta chain was documented in a study of cytomegalovirus exposure and HLA in healthy donors. General study points: Reported results showed that the classifier diagnosed cytomegalovirus status with high specificity and sensitivity.

Sequenced by immunoSEQ multiplex PCR; TCRdb stores in-frame clones only, minus some. The sample includes about 71,000 clones, approximately 94% of them seen just once. Comments on this clone: Its antigen is undetermined.

The clonotype comes from a woman aged 18 to 35 in good health and CMV-seronegative. Source material: PBMCs.

Here the CDR3 reads CASSYSQAVAEAFF. The CDR3 coding sequence is TGTGCCAGCAGTTACTCCCAGGCCGTCGCTGAAGCTTTCTTT. V and J are TRBV6-6 and TRBJ1-1, with D uncertain. CDR1 and CDR2 (germline): MNHNY, SVGAGI (reference sequence). Trimming removed 0 bases from V and 6 bases from J, with 11 bases in between. The CDR3 loop spans 14 amino acids.